What follows are 18 T cell receptor beta chains derived from one specimen sequenced in a study of T cell responses to AZD1222 COVID-19 vaccine. TCRdb's table, derived via immunoSEQ multiplex PCR, lists solely in-frame clones and lacks some. This table has more than 95,000 clones, 80% to 90% appearing once. Here the sequenced sample was peripheral blood, taken on day 0 of AZD1222 vaccination. The receptors here all came from an adult in good health.

The chain is built from TRBV15 and TRBJ1-6; D call uncertain. Germline CDR1 is LNHNV and CDR2 is YYDKDF (reference sequence). Deletions cut 0 bases from V and 8 bases from J, with 8 bases between. The CDR3 extends over 14 amino acids. CDR3 loop: CATSRDVEYSPLHF. CDR3 sequence (DNA): TGTGCCACCAGCAGAGATGTAGAGTATTCACCCCTCCACTTT.

This clone was seen once. The CDR3, as DNA: TGTGCCAGCAGTTTACCCGACAGGGGCGCTGGAAACACCATATATTTT. Translation: CASSLPDRGAGNTIYF. The gene calls are TRBV28 and TRBJ1-3, with 8 bases matching TRBD1. This CDR3 contains 16 residues. V trimming: 2 bases; J trimming: 2 bases; junction bases outside the gene matches: 5. The V gene's germline CDR1 is MDHEN and CDR2 SYDVKM.

J is TRBJ1-2 and V is TRBV19; a weak D match, TRBD1 (5 bases). CDR1 and CDR2 (germline): LNHDA, SQIVND (reference sequence). The CDR3 loop spans 14 amino acids. The V and J ends lost 2 bases and 8 bases respectively, with 15 bases between them. The CDR3 here is CASSIWSGPSGYTF. The CDR3 nucleotides read TGTGCCAGTAGTATATGGTCGGGGCCTAGCGGCTACACCTTC.

This chain connects TRBV25-1 to TRBJ2-2, with D perhaps TRBD1 (6 bases). This CDR3 has 15 amino acids. From germline, CDR1 is MGHDK and CDR2 SYGVNS. Trimming stripped 5 bases from V and 7 bases from J, with 17 bases between. CDR3: CASSPQGSRFGELFF. The DNA of the CDR3 is TGTGCCAGCAGTCCTCAGGGGAGCCGATTCGGGGAGCTGTTTTTT.

V and J are TRBV9 and TRBJ1-1, with D uncertain. CDR1 SGDLS and CDR2 YYNGEE come from the germline V gene. The CDR3 loop spans 13 amino acids. With 0 bases removed from V and 6 bases from J, the gap between germline ends came to 9 bases. The CDR3, as DNA: TGTGCCAGCAGCGTAGGTGTTTTCGCTGAAGCTTTCTTT. Residues: CASSVGVFAEAFF.

This clone was counted once. The rearrangement joins TRBV29-1 to TRBJ2-7; the match to TRBD1 covers 10 bases. This CDR3 contains 13 residues. Germline V gene lookup returns CDR1 SQVTM and CDR2 ANQGSEA. V was pared by 6 bases and J by 9 bases, with 11 bases of the junction left unmatched. The CDR3 protein is CSVEPGQGRVQYF. The CDR3, as DNA: TGCAGCGTAGAACCGGGACAGGGGAGGGTGCAGTACTTC.

This chain joins TRBV28 and TRBJ2-1; unclear D gene. Trimming stripped 2 bases from V and 7 bases from J, with 15 bases between. Germline-derived CDR1 and CDR2 are MDHEN and SYDVKM. CDR3 length: 15 amino acids. The CDR3 loop reads CASSLNPPLANEQFF. The CDR3 bases are TGTGCCAGCAGTTTAAACCCCCCATTGGCAAATGAGCAGTTCTTC.

This chain links TRBV2 with TRBJ1-1; perhaps TRBD1 as D (6 bases). The CDR3 length is 16 residues. The ends were cut back, 4 bases at V and 10 bases at J, with 25 bases in the middle. CDR1 and CDR2 (germline): SNHLY, FYNNEI. CDR3 sequence: CASSASTGSGGRGAFF. The CDR3 DNA follows: TGTGCCAGCAGTGCGAGTACAGGGTCAGGAGGCCGGGGAGCTTTCTTT.

Here the CDR3 reads CASSSLAGMETQYF. The CDR3 DNA sequence: TGTGCCAGCAGTTCCTTAGCGGGGATGGAGACCCAGTACTTC. The V and J genes are TRBV6-2 or TRBV6-3 and TRBJ2-5; 8 bases are shared with TRBD2. This CDR3 has 14 amino acids. Germline V gene sequence: CDR1 MNHEY, CDR2 SVGEGT. Trimming took 4 bases from V and 5 from J; bases not matched to a gene: 6.

The gene calls are TRBV12-5 and TRBJ1-1; D is uncertain. Trimming took off 1 base at V and 5 bases at J, with 8 bases between the two ends. CDR3 size: 13 residues. CDR1 LGHNT and CDR2 FRNRAP come from the germline V gene. The CDR3, as DNA: TGTGCTAGTGGTTTGGAAAGAGGGACTGAAGCTTTCTTT. As protein: CASGLERGTEAFF.

V usage is TRBV28 and J usage is TRBJ2-7; D is unresolved. Germline CDR1 MDHEN, CDR2 SYDVKM. CDR3 length equals 15 residues. Trimming took 2 bases from V and 1 from J, leaving 12 bases between them. For the CDR3, the DNA is TGTGCCAGCAGTTTAATGGGGTCCTTGTCCTACGAGCAGTACTTC. Amino acid sequence: CASSLMGSLSYEQYF.

The chain links TRBV27 to TRBJ2-2; D unclear. This CDR3 is 17 amino acids long. Per germline, CDR1 MNHEY and CDR2 SMNVEV (reference sequence). V gave up 1 base and J gave up 2 bases, with 14 bases separating them. In nucleotides, the CDR3 is TGTGCCAGCAGTTTATGGGCCGGGTATCGCAACACCGGGGAGCTGTTTTTT. It translates to CASSLWAGYRNTGELFF.

V and J are TRBV19 and TRBJ1-1; D unclear. V was cut by 7 bases and J by 0 bases, with 12 bases left in between. This CDR3 spans 14 amino acids. Germline CDR1 reads LNHDA; CDR2 reads SQIVND (reference sequence). For the CDR3, the DNA is TGTGCCAGTACTCAACGTCACTTGAACACTGAAGCTTTCTTT. It encodes CASTQRHLNTEAFF.

The chain carries TRBV7-9 and TRBJ1-1; no definite D call. This CDR3 is built from 13 residues. CDR1 SEHNR and CDR2 FQNEAQ come from the germline V gene (reference sequence). V was shortened by 0 bases and J by 4 bases, with 6 bases between the two germline ends. This CDR3 is CASSLAGPTEAFF. The CDR3 DNA reads as TGTGCCAGCAGCTTAGCAGGCCCCACTGAAGCTTTCTTT.

This rearrangement joins TRBV29-1 to TRBJ2-3; D not certain. The germline V and J ends were trimmed by 4 bases and 0 bases, with 8 bases remaining between them. The germline V gene encodes CDR1 SQVTM and CDR2 ANQGSEA. This CDR3 has 13 amino acids. CDR3 residues: CSVGGSSTDTQYF. The CDR3 coding sequence is TGCAGCGTTGGAGGATCCAGCACAGATACGCAGTATTTT.

The chain links TRBV6-4 to TRBJ1-1; 8 bases fit TRBD1. Losses at the gene ends were 4 bases for V and 5 bases for J; bases not matched to a gene: 6. This CDR3 contains 14 residues. Germline V gene sequence: CDR1 MRHNA, CDR2 SNTAGT. In DNA form, the CDR3 reads TGTGCCAGCAGTGCAGGGGGCGGAGGAACTGAAGCTTTCTTT. Translating it yields CASSAGGGGTEAFF.

This clone was recorded only once. The chain has TRBV24-1 and TRBJ1-5; D unresolved. Germline V gives CDR1 KGHDR, CDR2 SFDVKD. V was cut by 4 bases and J by 3 bases, with 6 bases left in between. The CDR3 is 13 residues long. CDR3 sequence (DNA): TGTGCCACCAGTGAACAGCACAATCAGCCCCAGCATTTT. Protein sequence: CATSEQHNQPQHF.

The chain links TRBV21-1 to TRBJ2-3; the D call of TRBD2 is as the table states it, not checked on the DNA. TRBV21-1 is noted as a pseudogene. The CDR3 loop spans 15 amino acids. CDR3 nucleotides: TGTGCCAGCAGCTCTATAGGGACTTGCACAGATACGCAGTATTTT. Residues: CASSSIGTCTDTQYF.